The T cell receptor beta chain described here comes from a study of cytomegalovirus exposure and HLA in healthy donors. Whole-study findings and limits: In a later analysis, 15,000 to 20,000 TCR beta sequences were associated with HLA alleles at 0.05 false discovery rate. According to a later analysis, most TCR beta chains associated with CMV appeared HLA-restricted.

Primers for the PCR totalled 60 Vbeta and 13 Jbeta. Clones were sequenced by immunoSEQ multiplex PCR, and TCRdb holds only the in-frame ones, with some missing. This table holds about 190,000 clones, 75% to 90% found once. A word on this clone: The antigen remains undetermined.

In germline, CDR1 is SGHRS, CDR2 YFSETQ. V gave up 0 bases and J gave up 0 bases; unmatched junction bases: 0. This CDR3 has 15 amino acids. The TCR originated in a woman aged 50 to 60 in good health and CMV-seropositive. Sequenced sample: PBMCs. The chain is built from TRBV5-1 and TRBJ2-7; 10 nucleotides align to TRBD2. CDR3 bases: TGCGCCAGCAGCTTGGCTAGCGGGAGCTCCTACGAGCAGTACTTC. This codes for CASSLASGSSYEQYF. The full variable domain, its missing parts supplied by reference TRBV5-1 and TRBJ2-7, is KAGVTQTPRYLIKTRGQQVTLSCSPISGHRSVSWYQQTPGQGLQFLFEYFSETQRNKGNFPGRFSGRQFSNSRSEMNVSTLELGDSALYLCASSLASGSSYEQYFGPGTRLTVT.